Listed below are T cell receptor beta chains from one sample, sequenced in a study of shared clonotypes between healthy human individuals. TCRdb's table, derived via immunoSEQ multiplex PCR, lists solely in-frame clones and lacks some. The sample lists about 710,000 clones, 72% occurring once. Sequenced material: memory CD4+ T cells sorted from blood. The receptor source for this set is a woman aged 25-40 years in good health. Each CDR3 is given with its conserved first and last residue. The order of the fields is J gene, clone size, D gene, CDR3 length, V gene, CDR3 DNA, CDR3 protein. The D gene is left open where the match is weak. Expanded clones are given a class, and other clones once, few, many or no size at all.

>TRBJ2-2|NA|NA|13|TRBV6-5
TGTGCCGCCCGGGACAAGAACACCGGGGAGCTGTTTTTT
CAARDKNTGELFF
>TRBJ1-3|NA|NA|12|TRBV19
TGTGCCAGTAGCGCGGTGGGAAACACCATATATTTT
CASSAVGNTIYF
>TRBJ2-1|NA|TRBD2|17|TRBV19
TGTGCCAGTAGTATCCGTACCCGTCAGCGGGAGGGAGTTGAGCAGTTCTTC
CASSIRTRQREGVEQFF
>TRBJ1-1|NA|NA|15|TRBV18
TGTGCCAGCTCACCAACGCCAGGGGTGAACACTGAAGCTTTCTTT
CASSPTPGVNTEAFF
>TRBJ2-4|NA|NA|12|TRBV5-1
TGCGCCAGCAGCGAGGACGGGGACATTCAGTACTTC
CASSEDGDIQYF
>TRBJ2-7|many|NA|14|TRBV18
TGTGCCAGCTCCCCTTCTTCGGGCGCCTACGAGCAGTACTTC
CASSPSSGAYEQYF
>TRBJ2-1|NA|NA|14|TRBV6-5
TGTGCCAGCAGTAGGGCAGGAGTGGGCAATGAGCAGTTCTTC
CASSRAGVGNEQFF
>TRBJ2-7|NA|NA|13|TRBV29-1
TGCAGCGTTGTCGGCAGGTTCTCCTACGAGCAGTACTTC
CSVVGRFSYEQYF
>TRBJ2-3|NA|NA|14|TRBV7-9
TGTGCCAGCAGCTTAACAGGGTACACAGATACGCAGTATTTT
CASSLTGYTDTQYF
>TRBJ1-1|few|NA|14|TRBV4-1
TGCGCCAGCAGCTTGGACAGATGGAACACTGAAGCTTTCTTT
CASSLDRWNTEAFF
>TRBJ2-7|once|NA|15|TRBV6-5
TGTGCCAGCAGTTACTCGTACCTCTCCTCCCACGAGCAGTACTTC
CASSYSYLSSHEQYF
>TRBJ2-1|NA|TRBD2|13|TRBV28
TGTGCCAGCAGGTGGGGAGGGCTCAATGAGCAGTTCTTC
CASRWGGLNEQFF
>TRBJ2-7|NA|NA|15|TRBV28
TGTGCCAGCAGAATAGTGGGGACGGGACTCTACGAGCAGTACTTC
CASRIVGTGLYEQYF
>TRBJ2-1|NA|TRBD2|15|TRBV5-1
TGCGCCAGCAGCCTGGGGGACTACCAACACAATGAGCAGTTCTTC
CASSLGDYQHNEQFF
>TRBJ1-5|few|NA|12|TRBV29-1
TGCAGCGTTAGCCAGGGGAGACAGCCCCAGCATTTT
CSVSQGRQPQHF
>TRBJ2-7|NA|TRBD2|14|TRBV7-2
TGTGCCAGCAGCTTAGGGGGGAGGGAATACGAGCAGTACTTC
CASSLGGREYEQYF
>TRBJ2-1|NA|TRBD2|15|TRBV28
TGTGCCAGCAGCCAGACTAGCGGGAACTACAATGAGCAGTTCTTC
CASSQTSGNYNEQFF
>TRBJ2-5|NA|TRBD2|15|TRBV7-8
TGTGCCAGCAGCCCACTAGCGGGGTCGAAAGAGACCCAGTACTTC
CASSPLAGSKETQYF
>TRBJ2-7|NA|NA|14|TRBV6-6
TGTGCCAGCAGGTCCGGGCAAAACTCCTACGAGCAGTACTTC
CASRSGQNSYEQYF
>TRBJ2-1|once|NA|18|TRBV18
TGTGCCAGCTCACCTTCTCTGGGCGGACCTTCATCCCCAAATGAGCAGTTCTTC
CASSPSLGGPSSPNEQFF
>TRBJ2-1|NA|NA|17|TRBV28
TGTGCCAGCAGGTCCCCGGCCGGGAGCTGGTCCTACAATGAGCAGTTCTTC
CASRSPAGSWSYNEQFF
>TRBJ2-3|NA|TRBD2|17|TRBV7-2
TGTGCCAGCAGCGGGGACCACAGCGGGAGAACGACAGATACGCAGTATTTT
CASSGDHSGRTTDTQYF
>TRBJ2-6|NA|NA|13|TRBV29-1
TGCAGCGTTGACAGCTCTGGGGCCAACGTCCTGACTTTC
CSVDSSGANVLTF
>TRBJ2-3|NA|TRBD2|17|TRBV5-1
TGCGCCAGCAGCTCCGGGACTAGCGGGAGTGCCGCAGATACGCAGTATTTT
CASSSGTSGSAADTQYF
>TRBJ2-2|few|NA|15|TRBV10-1
TGCGCCAGCAGTGAATCCAGGGGAGTTAGCGGGGAGCTGTTTTTT
CASSESRGVSGELFF
>TRBJ2-2|many|TRBD1|15|TRBV5-1
TGCGCCAGCAGCTTCGGGGACAGGGATACCGGGGAGCTGTTTTTT
CASSFGDRDTGELFF
>TRBJ2-3|NA|TRBD2|11|TRBV20-1
TGCAGTGTCGAGCGGGGAGATACGCAGTATTTT
CSVERGDTQYF
>TRBJ2-1|NA|TRBD1|15|TRBV18
TGTGCCAGCTCACCGAGCACCTTAGACAGGGTTGAGCAGTTCTTC
CASSPSTLDRVEQFF
>TRBJ1-5|NA|NA|14|TRBV30
TGTGCCTGGAGTCGTTTAAGAGCCAATCAGCCCCAGCATTTT
CAWSRLRANQPQHF
>TRBJ2-7|NA|NA|14|TRBV2
TGTGCCAGCAGTGAGGGGGAGAGCTCCTACGAGCAGTACTTC
CASSEGESSYEQYF
>TRBJ2-1|NA|NA|15|TRBV7-3
TGTGCCAGCAGCTTAGGTAGCGGAAAAAACAATGAGCAGTTCTTC
CASSLGSGKNNEQFF
>TRBJ2-2|NA|TRBD2|16|TRBV19
TGTGCCAGTAGTGTCAGCGGGAGGGCCTCCACCGGGGAGCTGTTTTTT
CASSVSGRASTGELFF
>TRBJ2-7|NA|TRBD2|12|TRBV28
TGTGCCAGCACTAGCGGGAGGGTAGAGCAGTACTTC
CASTSGRVEQYF
>TRBJ1-5|NA|TRBD1|13|TRBV10-3
TGTGCCATCAGACAGGGGGCGGATCAGCCCCAGCATTTT
CAIRQGADQPQHF
>TRBJ2-3|NA|NA|14|TRBV10-3
TGTGCCATTCTTAGCGGACAGTTCACAGATACGCAGTATTTT
CAILSGQFTDTQYF
>TRBJ2-7|NA|TRBD2|13|TRBV6-4
TGTGCCAGCACGTCTAGCGGCTCCTACGAGCAGTACTTC
CASTSSGSYEQYF
>TRBJ2-7|NA|NA|13|TRBV7-9
TGTGCCAGCAGCATTGGGCCATACGCGGTCCTGCTTTTC
CASSIGPYAVLLF
>TRBJ2-4|NA|TRBD1|12|TRBV18
TGTGCCAGCTCAGGGACAGAAAACATTCAGTACTTC
CASSGTENIQYF
>TRBJ2-1|NA|NA|14|TRBV7-3
TGTGCCAGCAGCTTTACAGGGAGGTACAATGAGCAGTTCTTC
CASSFTGRYNEQFF
>TRBJ1-5|NA|TRBD1|13|TRBV27
TGTGCCAGCTCCCGGGACAGCAACCAGCCCCAGCATTTT
CASSRDSNQPQHF
>TRBJ2-7|NA|TRBD2|16|TRBV4-2
TGTGCCAGCAGCCAATCGGAGCGGGAGCCCCCCTACGAGCAGTACTTC
CASSQSEREPPYEQYF
>TRBJ2-5|few|TRBD1|15|TRBV5-4
TGTGCCAGCAGCTTTGGGACAGGGGTAGGGGAGACCCAGTACTTC
CASSFGTGVGETQYF
>TRBJ2-7|NA|NA|12|TRBV6-6
TGTGCCAGCAGTCCGTCCGACTACGAGCAGTACTTC
CASSPSDYEQYF